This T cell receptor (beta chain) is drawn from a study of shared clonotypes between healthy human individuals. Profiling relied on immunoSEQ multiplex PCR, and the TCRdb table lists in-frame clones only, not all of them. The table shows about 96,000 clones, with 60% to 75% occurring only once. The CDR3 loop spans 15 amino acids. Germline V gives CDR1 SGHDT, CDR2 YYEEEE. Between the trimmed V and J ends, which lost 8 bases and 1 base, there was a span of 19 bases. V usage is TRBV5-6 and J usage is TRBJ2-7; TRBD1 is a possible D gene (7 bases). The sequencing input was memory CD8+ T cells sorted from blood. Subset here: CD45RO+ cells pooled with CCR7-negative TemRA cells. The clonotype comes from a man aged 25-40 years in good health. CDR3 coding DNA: TGTGCCAGTCGATCGAGCAGGGGGGTATCCTACGAGCAGTACTTC. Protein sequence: CASRSSRGVSYEQYF.